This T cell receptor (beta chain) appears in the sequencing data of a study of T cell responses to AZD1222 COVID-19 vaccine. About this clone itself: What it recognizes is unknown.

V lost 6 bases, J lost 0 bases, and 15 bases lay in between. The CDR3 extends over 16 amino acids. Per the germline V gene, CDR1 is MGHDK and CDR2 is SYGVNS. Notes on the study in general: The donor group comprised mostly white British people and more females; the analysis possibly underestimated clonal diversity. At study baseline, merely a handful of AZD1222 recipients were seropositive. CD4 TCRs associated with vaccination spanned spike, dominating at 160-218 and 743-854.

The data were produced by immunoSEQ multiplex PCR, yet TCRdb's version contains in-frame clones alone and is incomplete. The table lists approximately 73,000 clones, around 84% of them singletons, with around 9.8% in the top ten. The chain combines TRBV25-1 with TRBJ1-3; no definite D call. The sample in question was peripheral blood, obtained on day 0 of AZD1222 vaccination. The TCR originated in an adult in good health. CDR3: CASRRADANSGNTIYF. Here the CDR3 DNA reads TGTGCCAGCAGACGAGCCGACGCCAACTCTGGAAACACCATATATTTT. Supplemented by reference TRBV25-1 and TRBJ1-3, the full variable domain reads EADIYQTPRYLVIGTGKKITLECSQTMGHDKMYWYQQDPGMELHLIHYSYGVNSTEKGDLSSESTVSRIRTEHFPLTLESARPSHTSQYLCASRRADANSGNTIYFGEGSWLTVV.